This entry concerns a single T cell receptor beta chain. The sample is drawn from a study of cytomegalovirus exposure and HLA in healthy donors. The primer mix had 60 Vbeta and 13 Jbeta primers. This table comes from immunoSEQ multiplex PCR, and its TCRdb copy is limited to in-frame clones, with some not included. The listing records more than 100,000 clones. V lost 3 bases and J lost 4; bases outside the gene matches: 6. The CDR3 contains 14 residues. From germline, CDR1 is SNHLY and CDR2 FYNNEI. Input material: PBMCs. The TCR originated in a man younger than 30 in good health and CMV-seronegative. The V call is TRBV2, the J call TRBJ2-7, with 7 nucleotides matching TRBD1. The CDR3 is CASSDRGRGYEQYF. DNA of the CDR3: TGTGCCAGCAGTGATAGGGGGCGCGGGTACGAGCAGTACTTC.